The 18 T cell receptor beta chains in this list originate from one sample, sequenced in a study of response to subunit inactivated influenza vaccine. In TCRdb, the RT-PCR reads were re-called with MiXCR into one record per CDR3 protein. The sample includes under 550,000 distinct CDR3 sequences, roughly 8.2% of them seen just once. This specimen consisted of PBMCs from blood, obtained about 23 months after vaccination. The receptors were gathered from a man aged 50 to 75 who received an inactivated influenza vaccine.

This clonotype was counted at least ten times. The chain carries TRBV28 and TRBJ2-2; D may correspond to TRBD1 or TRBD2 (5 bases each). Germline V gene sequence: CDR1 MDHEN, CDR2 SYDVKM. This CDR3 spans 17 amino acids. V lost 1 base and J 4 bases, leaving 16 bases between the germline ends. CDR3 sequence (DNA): TGTGCCAGCAGTTTATTCGGTCTGGGGGAAAGCACCGGGGAGCTGTTTTTT. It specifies CASSLFGLGESTGELFF.

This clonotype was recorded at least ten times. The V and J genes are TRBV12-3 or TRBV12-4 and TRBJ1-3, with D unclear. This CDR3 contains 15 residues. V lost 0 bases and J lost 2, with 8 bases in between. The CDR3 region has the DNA TGTGCCAGCAGTTTAGCGAGAGTGGCTGGAAACACCATATATTTT. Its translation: CASSLARVAGNTIYF.

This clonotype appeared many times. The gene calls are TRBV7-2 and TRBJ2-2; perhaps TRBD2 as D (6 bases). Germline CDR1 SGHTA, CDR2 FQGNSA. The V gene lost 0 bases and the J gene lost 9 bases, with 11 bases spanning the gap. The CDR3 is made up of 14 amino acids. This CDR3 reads CASSLAGLTRELFF. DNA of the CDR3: TGTGCCAGCAGCTTAGCGGGACTTACACGGGAGCTGTTTTTT.

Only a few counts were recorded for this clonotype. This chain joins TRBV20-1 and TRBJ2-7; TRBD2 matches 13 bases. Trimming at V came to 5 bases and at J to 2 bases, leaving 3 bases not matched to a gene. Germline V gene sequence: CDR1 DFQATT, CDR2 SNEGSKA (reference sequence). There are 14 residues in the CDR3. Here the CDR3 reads CSAWTSGSAYEQYF. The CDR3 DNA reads TGCAGTGCTTGGACTAGCGGGAGTGCCTACGAGCAGTACTTC.

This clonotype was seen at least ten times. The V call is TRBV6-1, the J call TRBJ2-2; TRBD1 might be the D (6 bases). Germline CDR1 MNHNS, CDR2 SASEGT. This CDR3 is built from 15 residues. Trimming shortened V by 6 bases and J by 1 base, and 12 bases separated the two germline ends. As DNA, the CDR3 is TGTGCCAGCAGAACAGGGTTTTGGAACACCGGGGAGCTGTTTTTT. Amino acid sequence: CASRTGFWNTGELFF.

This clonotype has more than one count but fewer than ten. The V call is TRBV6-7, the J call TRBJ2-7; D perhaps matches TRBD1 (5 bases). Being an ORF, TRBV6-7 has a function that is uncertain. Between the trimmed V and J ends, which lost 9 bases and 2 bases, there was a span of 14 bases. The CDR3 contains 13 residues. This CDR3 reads CARAFARAYEQYF. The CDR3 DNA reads TGTGCCAGGGCCTTTGCCAGGGCCTACGAGCAGTACTTC.

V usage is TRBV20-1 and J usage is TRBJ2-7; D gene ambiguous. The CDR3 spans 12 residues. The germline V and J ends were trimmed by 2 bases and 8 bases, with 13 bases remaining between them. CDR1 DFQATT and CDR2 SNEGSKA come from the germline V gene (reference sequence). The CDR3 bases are TGCAGTGCTAGACCGCCAGGACGTAAGCAGTACTTC. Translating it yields CSARPPGRKQYF.

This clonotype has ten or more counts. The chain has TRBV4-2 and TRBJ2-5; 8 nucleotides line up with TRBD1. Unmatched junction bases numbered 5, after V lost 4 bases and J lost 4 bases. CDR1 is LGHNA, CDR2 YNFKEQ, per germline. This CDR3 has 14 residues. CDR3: CASSLDRDRETQYF. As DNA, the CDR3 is TGTGCCAGCAGCCTGGACAGGGACCGAGAGACCCAGTACTTC.

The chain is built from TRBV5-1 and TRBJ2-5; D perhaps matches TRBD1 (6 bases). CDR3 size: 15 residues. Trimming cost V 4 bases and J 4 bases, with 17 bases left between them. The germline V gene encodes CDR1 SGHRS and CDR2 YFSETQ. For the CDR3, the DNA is TGCGCCAGCAGCCTAAGGACAGCGGTGACAGAGACCCAGTACTTC. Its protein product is CASSLRTAVTETQYF.

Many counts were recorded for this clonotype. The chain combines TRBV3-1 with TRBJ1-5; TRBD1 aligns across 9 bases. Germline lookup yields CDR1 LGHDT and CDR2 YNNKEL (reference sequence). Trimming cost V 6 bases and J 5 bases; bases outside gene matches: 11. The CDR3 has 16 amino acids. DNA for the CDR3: TGTGCCAGCAGTCCTACAGGGGGCCCCAGCGATCAGCCCCAGCATTTT. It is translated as CASSPTGGPSDQPQHF.

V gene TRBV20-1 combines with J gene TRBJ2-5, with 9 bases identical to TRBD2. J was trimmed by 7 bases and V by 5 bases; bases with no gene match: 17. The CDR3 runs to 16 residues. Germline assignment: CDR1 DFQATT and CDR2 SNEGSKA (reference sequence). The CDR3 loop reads CSASAGLAPRPGTQYF. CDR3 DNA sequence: TGCAGTGCTTCTGCCGGACTAGCGCCTAGGCCCGGGACCCAGTACTTC.

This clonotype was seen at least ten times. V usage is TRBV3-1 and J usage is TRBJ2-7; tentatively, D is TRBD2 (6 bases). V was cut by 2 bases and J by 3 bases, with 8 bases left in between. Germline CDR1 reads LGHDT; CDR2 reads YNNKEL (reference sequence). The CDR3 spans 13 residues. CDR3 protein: CASSQSGGYEQYF. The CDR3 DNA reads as TGTGCCAGCAGCCAATCCGGGGGCTACGAGCAGTACTTC.

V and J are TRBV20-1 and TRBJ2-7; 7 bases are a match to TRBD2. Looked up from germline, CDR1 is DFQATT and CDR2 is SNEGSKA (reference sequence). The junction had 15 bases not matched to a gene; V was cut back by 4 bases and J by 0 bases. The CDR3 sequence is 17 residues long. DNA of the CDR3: TGCAGTGCTAAACCCCTTCGAGGCCGCGGGAGCTCCTACGAGCAGTACTTC. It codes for CSAKPLRGRGSSYEQYF.

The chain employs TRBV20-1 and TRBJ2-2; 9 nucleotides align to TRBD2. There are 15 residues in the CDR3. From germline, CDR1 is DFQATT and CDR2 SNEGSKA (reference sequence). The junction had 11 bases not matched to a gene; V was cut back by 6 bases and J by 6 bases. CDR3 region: CSALGGGGFSGELFF. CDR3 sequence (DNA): TGCAGTGCCCTCGGCGGGGGGGGCTTTTCCGGGGAGCTGTTTTTT.

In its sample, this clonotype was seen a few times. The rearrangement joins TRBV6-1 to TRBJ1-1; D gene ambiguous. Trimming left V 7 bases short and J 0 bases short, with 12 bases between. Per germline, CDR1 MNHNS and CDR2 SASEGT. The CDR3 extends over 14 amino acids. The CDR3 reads CASIVGVLNTEAFF. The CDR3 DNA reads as TGTGCCAGCATTGTCGGGGTCCTGAACACTGAAGCTTTCTTT.

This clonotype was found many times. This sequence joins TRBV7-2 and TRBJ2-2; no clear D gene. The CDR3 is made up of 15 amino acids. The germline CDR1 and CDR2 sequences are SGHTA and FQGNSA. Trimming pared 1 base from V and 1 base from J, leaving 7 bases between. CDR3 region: CASSLGLRNTGELFF. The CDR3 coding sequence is TGTGCCAGCAGCTTAGGATTGCGGAACACCGGGGAGCTGTTTTTT.

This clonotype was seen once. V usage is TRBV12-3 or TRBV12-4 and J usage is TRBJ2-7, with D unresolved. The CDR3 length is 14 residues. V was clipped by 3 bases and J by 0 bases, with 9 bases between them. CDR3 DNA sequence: TGTGCCAGCAGTTTCGACCGTCGCTCCTACGAGCAGTACTTC. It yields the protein CASSFDRRSYEQYF.

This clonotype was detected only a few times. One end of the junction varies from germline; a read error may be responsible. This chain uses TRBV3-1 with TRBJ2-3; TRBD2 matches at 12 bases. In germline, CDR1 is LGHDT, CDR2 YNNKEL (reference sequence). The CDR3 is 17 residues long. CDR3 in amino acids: CACSQEAWTSGVNTQYF. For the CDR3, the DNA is TGTGCCTGCAGCCAAGAGGCCTGGACTAGCGGGGTTAACACGCAGTATTTT.